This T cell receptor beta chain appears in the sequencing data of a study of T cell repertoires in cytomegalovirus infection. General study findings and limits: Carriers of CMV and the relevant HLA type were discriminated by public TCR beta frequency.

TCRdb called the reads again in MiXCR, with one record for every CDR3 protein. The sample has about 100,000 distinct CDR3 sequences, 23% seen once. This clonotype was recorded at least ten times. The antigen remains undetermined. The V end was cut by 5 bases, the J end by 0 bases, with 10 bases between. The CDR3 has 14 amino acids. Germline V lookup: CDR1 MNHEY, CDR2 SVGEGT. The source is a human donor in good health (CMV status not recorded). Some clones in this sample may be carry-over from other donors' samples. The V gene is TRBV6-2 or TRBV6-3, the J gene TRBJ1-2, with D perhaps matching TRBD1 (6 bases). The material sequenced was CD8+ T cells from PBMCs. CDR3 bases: TGTGCCAGCAGTGATTGGACAGCTAACTATGGCTACACCTTC. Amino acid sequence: CASSDWTANYGYTF.